Shown below are 19 T cell receptor beta chains from a single sample sequenced in a study of blood T cell repertoires in COVID-19. The assay was immunoSEQ multiplex PCR, and TCRdb's table has in-frame clones only and misses some. The data contain 140,000 to 150,000 clones, roughly 90% of them singletons. Material: PBMCs or T cells enriched from blood (not recorded which). Receptors were obtained from a man aged 50 to 59 who had recovered from COVID-19.

The gene calls are TRBV18 and TRBJ2-3; D is possibly TRBD1 (8 bases). Trimming took off 2 bases at V and 6 bases at J, with 15 bases between the two ends. Germline CDR1 reads KGHSH; CDR2 reads LQKENI. This CDR3 is 15 amino acids long. CDR3 protein: CASSPGTGGSDTQYF. DNA for the CDR3: TGTGCCAGCTCACCAGGGACAGGCGGGAGCGATACGCAGTATTTT.

V is TRBV6-1 and J is TRBJ1-2; 8 bases line up with TRBD1. CDR1 MNHNS and CDR2 SASEGT come from the germline V gene. V trimming: 1 base; J trimming: 5 bases; junction bases outside the gene matches: 3. The CDR3 length is 14 residues. CDR3 nucleotide sequence: TGTGCCAGCAGTGAAGGGCAGGGGGCTTATGGCTACACCTTC. This sequence encodes CASSEGQGAYGYTF.

The chain combines TRBV11-1 with TRBJ2-2; 9 bases fit TRBD1. The V segment lost 5 bases and the J segment 4 bases; nucleotides outside the gene matches: 8. This CDR3 spans 16 amino acids. Germline V gives CDR1 SGHAT, CDR2 FQDESV (reference sequence). This CDR3 is CASSRNRGRTTGELFF. Here the CDR3 DNA reads TGTGCCAGCAGCCGTAACAGGGGGCGGACCACCGGGGAGCTGTTTTTT.

The gene calls are TRBV6-5 and TRBJ1-4, with TRBD1 as a possible D gene (5 bases). V was clipped by 2 bases and J by 7 bases, with 11 bases between them. There are 14 residues in the CDR3. Germline V gives CDR1 MNHEY, CDR2 SVGAGI. CDR3 bases: TGTGCCAGCAGTTACGACGTTCAGGGTGAAAAACTGTTTTTT. Translated, it gives CASSYDVQGEKLFF.

V is TRBV5-4 and J is TRBJ1-1, with TRBD1 matching 8 bases. CDR1 and CDR2 (germline): SGHNT, YYREEE (reference sequence). This CDR3 region has 15 residues. J gave up 2 bases and V 1 base, and 4 bases lay outside the gene matches. In DNA form, the CDR3 reads TGTGCCAGCAGCTTGCCGGGACAGGACAACACTGAAGCTTTCTTT. It yields the protein CASSLPGQDNTEAFF.

This chain connects TRBV11-1 to TRBJ1-3; no reliable D call. The ends were cut back, 5 bases at V and 2 bases at J, with 10 bases in the middle. CDR3 length: 14 amino acids. Germline V gives CDR1 SGHAT, CDR2 FQDESV (reference sequence). CDR3 DNA: TGTGCCAGCAGCCCCCGACAAGCTGGAAACACCATATATTTT. Its translation: CASSPRQAGNTIYF.

This clone was detected only a few times. This chain links TRBV27 with TRBJ1-5; 7 nucleotides agree with TRBD1. Looked up from germline, CDR1 is MNHEY and CDR2 is SMNVEV (reference sequence). The CDR3 sequence is 18 residues long. J was trimmed by 6 bases and V by 1 base; bases with no gene match: 15. The CDR3 sequence: CASSLWSLTGQGGQPQHF. In nucleotides, the CDR3 is TGTGCCAGCAGTTTATGGAGTTTGACAGGGCAAGGGGGTCAGCCCCAGCATTTT.

The V gene is TRBV2, the J gene TRBJ1-1; 7 bases are shared with TRBD1. The CDR3 extends over 13 amino acids. Losses at the gene ends were 5 bases for V and 4 bases for J; bases not matched to a gene: 4. Per germline, CDR1 SNHLY and CDR2 FYNNEI. In nucleotides, the CDR3 is TGTGCCAGCAGTCGACAGGGTGTCACTGAAGCTTTCTTT. This sequence encodes CASSRQGVTEAFF.

The chain is built from TRBV6-4 and TRBJ1-6; 7 bases align to TRBD1. Germline values: CDR1 MRHNA, CDR2 SNTAGT. V shed 6 bases, J shed 8 bases, and the junction held 7 bases outside the gene matches. CDR3 size: 14 residues. The CDR3 coding sequence is TGTGCCAGCAGACCGGACAGGATTGATTCACCCCTCCACTTT. Its protein product is CASRPDRIDSPLHF.

The rearrangement uses TRBV3-1 (or the pseudogene TRBV3-2) and TRBJ1-2, with TRBD1 identical over 7 bases. CDR1 and CDR2 (germline): LGHDT, YNNKEL (reference sequence). The J segment lost 7 bases and the V segment lost 6 bases, leaving 11 bases of the junction unmatched. CDR3 length: 14 amino acids. As DNA, the CDR3 is TGTGCCAGCAGACAGGACAGGCAGTCCCTTGGCTACACCTTC. Translation: CASRQDRQSLGYTF.

The V and J genes are TRBV19 and TRBJ1-2; D is unresolved. Trimming removed 3 bases from V and 4 bases from J, with 12 bases in between. The CDR3 is 14 residues long. The germline V gene has CDR1 LNHDA and CDR2 SQIVND (reference sequence). The CDR3 is CASSIGPAGYGYTF. CDR3 DNA sequence: TGTGCCAGTAGTATTGGCCCGGCGGGCTATGGCTACACCTTC.

V gene TRBV7-9 combines with J gene TRBJ2-1, with TRBD2 identical over 14 bases. Germline V CDR1 and CDR2: SEHNR, FQNEAQ (reference sequence). Trimming cost V 5 bases and J 4 bases; bases outside gene matches: 7. CDR3 size: 17 residues. The DNA for the CDR3 is TGTGCCAGCAGCCGCGCGACTAGCGGGGGGGTATACAATGAGCAGTTCTTC. It codes for CASSRATSGGVYNEQFF.

This clone was found a few times. The chain couples TRBV9 to TRBJ2-2; no clear D. The germline CDR1 and CDR2 sequences are SGDLS and YYNGEE. CDR3 length equals 14 residues. The V and J ends lost 4 bases and 0 bases respectively, with 7 bases between them. The CDR3 reads CASSSQPNTGELFF. The CDR3 DNA sequence: TGTGCCAGCAGCTCACAGCCGAACACCGGGGAGCTGTTTTTT.

The rearrangement joins TRBV19 to TRBJ1-2; TRBD1 aligns across 7 bases. V lost 6 bases and J lost 4; bases outside the gene matches: 8. CDR1 and CDR2 from the germline V gene are LNHDA and SQIVND (reference sequence). This CDR3 has 14 residues. The CDR3 region has the DNA TGTGCCAGTAGAAGTCAGGACAGGAGCTATGGCTACACCTTC. Encoded protein: CASRSQDRSYGYTF.

The V gene is TRBV9, the J gene TRBJ1-3; 9 nucleotides match TRBD1. V lost 5 bases, J lost 4 bases, and 1 base stayed unmatched. The CDR3 runs 13 residues. CDR1 is SGDLS, CDR2 YYNGEE, per germline. CDR3 residues: CASRGTGGNTIYF. As DNA, the CDR3 is TGTGCCAGCAGAGGGACAGGGGGAAACACCATATATTTT.

The genes are TRBV3-1 (or the pseudogene TRBV3-2) and TRBJ1-2; a possible D gene is TRBD1 (5 bases). CDR3 size: 14 residues. Germline V gene sequence: CDR1 LGHDT, CDR2 YNNKEL (reference sequence). V gave up 5 bases and J gave up 9 bases, with 19 bases separating them. The CDR3 sequence: CASSSLAGTPSYTF. The DNA for the CDR3 is TGTGCCAGCAGCTCCCTTGCGGGGACCCCTAGCTACACCTTC.

The chain has TRBV5-1 and TRBJ2-3; 8 bases are shared with TRBD2. Per germline, CDR1 SGHRS and CDR2 YFSETQ. V shed 0 bases, J shed 2 bases, and the junction held 5 bases outside the gene matches. The CDR3 length is 16 residues. CDR3 sequence: CASSLATSGNTDTQYF. DNA of the CDR3: TGCGCCAGCAGCTTGGCCACTAGCGGCAACACAGATACGCAGTATTTT.

The rearrangement joins TRBV9 to TRBJ2-3; possible D gene TRBD2, 6 bases. V was clipped by 2 bases and J by 5 bases, with 18 bases between them. The CDR3 covers 16 residues. The germline V gene has CDR1 SGDLS and CDR2 YYNGEE. DNA of the CDR3: TGTGCCAGCAGCGTGGGACTTCCATATAGTGGAGATACGCAGTATTTT. It codes for CASSVGLPYSGDTQYF.

The rearrangement uses TRBV28 and TRBJ1-5, with D unclear. Trimming stripped 3 bases from V and 2 bases from J, with 14 bases between. The CDR3 covers 16 residues. CDR1 is MDHEN and CDR2 is SYDVKM in the germline V gene. CDR3 region: CASSFPSRTGNQPQHF. The CDR3, as DNA: TGTGCCAGCAGTTTCCCAAGCCGCACGGGCAATCAGCCCCAGCATTTT. Variable domain in full (rest from reference TRBV28 and TRBJ1-5): DVKVTQSSRYLVKRTGEKVFLECVQDMDHENMFWYRQDPGLGLRLIYFSYDVKMKEKGDIPEGYSVSREKKERFSLILESASTNQTSMYLCASSFPSRTGNQPQHFGDGTRLSIL.